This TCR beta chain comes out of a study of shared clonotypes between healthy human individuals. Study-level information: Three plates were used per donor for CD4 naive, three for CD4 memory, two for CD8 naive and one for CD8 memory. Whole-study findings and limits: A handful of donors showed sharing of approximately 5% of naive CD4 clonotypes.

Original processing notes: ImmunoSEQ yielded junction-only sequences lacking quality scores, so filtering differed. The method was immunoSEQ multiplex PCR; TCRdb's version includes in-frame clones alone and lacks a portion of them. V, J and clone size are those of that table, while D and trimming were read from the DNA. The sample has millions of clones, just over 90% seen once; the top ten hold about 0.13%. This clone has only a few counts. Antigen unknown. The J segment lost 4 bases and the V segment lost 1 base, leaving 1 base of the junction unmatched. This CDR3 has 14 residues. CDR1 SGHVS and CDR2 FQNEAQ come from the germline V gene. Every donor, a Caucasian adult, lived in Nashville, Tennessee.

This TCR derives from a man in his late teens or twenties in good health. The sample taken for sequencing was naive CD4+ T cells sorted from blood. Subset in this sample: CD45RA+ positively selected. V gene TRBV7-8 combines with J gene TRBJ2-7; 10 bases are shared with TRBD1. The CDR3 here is CASSLGQGAYEQYF. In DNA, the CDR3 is TGTGCCAGCAGCTTAGGACAGGGGGCTTACGAGCAGTACTTC. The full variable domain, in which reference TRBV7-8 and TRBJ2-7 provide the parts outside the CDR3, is GAGVSQSPRYKVAKRGQDVALRCDPISGHVSLFWYQQALGQGPEFLTYFQNEAQLDKSGLPSDRFFAERPEGSVSTLKIQRTQQEDSAVYLCASSLGQGAYEQYFGPGTRLTVT.